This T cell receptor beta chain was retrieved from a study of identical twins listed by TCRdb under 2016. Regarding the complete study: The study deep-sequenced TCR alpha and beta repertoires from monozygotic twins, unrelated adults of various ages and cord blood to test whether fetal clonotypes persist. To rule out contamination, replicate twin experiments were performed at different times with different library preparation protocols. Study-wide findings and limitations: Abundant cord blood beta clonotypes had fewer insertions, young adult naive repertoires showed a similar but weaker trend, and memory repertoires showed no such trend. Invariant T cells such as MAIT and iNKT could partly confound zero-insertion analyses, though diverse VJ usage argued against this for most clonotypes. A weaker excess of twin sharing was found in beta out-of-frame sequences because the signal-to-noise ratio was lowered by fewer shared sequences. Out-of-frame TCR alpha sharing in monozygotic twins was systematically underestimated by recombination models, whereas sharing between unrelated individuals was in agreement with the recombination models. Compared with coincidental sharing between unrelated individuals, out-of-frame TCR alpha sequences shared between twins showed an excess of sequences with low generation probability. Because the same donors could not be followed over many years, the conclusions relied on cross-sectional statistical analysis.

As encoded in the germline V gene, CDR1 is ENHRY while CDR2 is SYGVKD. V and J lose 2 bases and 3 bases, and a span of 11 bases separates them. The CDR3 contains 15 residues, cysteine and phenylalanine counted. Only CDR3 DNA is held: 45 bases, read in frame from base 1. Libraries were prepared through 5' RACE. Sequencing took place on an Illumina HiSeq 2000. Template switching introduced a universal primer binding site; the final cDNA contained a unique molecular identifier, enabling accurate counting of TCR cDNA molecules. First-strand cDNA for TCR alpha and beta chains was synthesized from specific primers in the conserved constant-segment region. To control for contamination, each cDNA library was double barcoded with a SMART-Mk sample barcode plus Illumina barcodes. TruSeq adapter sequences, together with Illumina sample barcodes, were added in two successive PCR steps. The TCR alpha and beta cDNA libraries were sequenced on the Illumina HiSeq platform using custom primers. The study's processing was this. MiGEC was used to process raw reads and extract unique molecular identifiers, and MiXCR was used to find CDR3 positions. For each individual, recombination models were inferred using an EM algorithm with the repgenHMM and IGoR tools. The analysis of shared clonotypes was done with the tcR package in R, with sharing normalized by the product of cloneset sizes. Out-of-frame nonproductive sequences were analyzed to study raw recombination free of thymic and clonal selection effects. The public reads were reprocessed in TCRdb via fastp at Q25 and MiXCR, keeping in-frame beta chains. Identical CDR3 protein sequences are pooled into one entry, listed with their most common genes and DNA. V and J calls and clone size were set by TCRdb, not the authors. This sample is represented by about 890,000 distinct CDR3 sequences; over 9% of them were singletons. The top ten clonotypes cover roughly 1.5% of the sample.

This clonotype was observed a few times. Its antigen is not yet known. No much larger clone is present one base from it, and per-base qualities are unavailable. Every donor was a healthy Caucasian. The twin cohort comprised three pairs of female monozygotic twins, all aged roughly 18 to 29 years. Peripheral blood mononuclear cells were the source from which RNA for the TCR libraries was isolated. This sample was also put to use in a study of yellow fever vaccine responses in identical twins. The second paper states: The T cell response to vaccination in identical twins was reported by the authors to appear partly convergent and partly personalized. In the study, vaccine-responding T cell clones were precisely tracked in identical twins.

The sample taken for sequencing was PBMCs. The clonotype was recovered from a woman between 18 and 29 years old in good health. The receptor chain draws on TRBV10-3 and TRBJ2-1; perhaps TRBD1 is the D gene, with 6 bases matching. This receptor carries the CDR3 CAISEGQSNYNEQFF. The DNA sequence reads TGTGCCATCAGTGAGGGACAGAGTAACTACAATGAGCAGTTCTTC.